This T cell receptor (beta chain) came from a study of cytomegalovirus exposure and HLA in healthy donors. Study as a whole: Inside one of the first data releases sat some 93 million unique TCRs taken from HLA-typed donors. Study results and caveats: When analyzed later, a missense DCLRE1C variant was found to be linked to TCR beta V- and J-gene trimming. 164 TCR beta chains were listed as cytomegalovirus-associated.

This CDR3 comprises 13 residues. V was cut by 4 bases and J by 3 bases, with 10 bases left in between. Germline CDR1 is SGHDT and CDR2 is YYEEEE. Details on this clone: Its antigen is not identified.

In the PCR, 60 Vbeta and 13 Jbeta primers were used. The method was immunoSEQ multiplex PCR; TCRdb's version includes in-frame clones alone and lacks a portion of them. The sample holds about 130,000 clones; 82% are singletons and the top ten take approximately 1.1%. Specimen: PBMCs. The chain combines TRBV5-6 with TRBJ2-5, with D possibly TRBD2 on 6 matching bases. This receptor was taken from a boy younger than 18 in good health and CMV-seronegative. The CDR3 is CASSHPGEETQYF. For the CDR3, the DNA is TGTGCCAGCAGCCACCCGGGGGAAGAGACCCAGTACTTC. The full variable domain, in which reference TRBV5-6 and TRBJ2-5 provide the parts outside the CDR3, is DAGVTQSPTHLIKTRGQQVTLRCSPKSGHDTVSWYQQALGQGPQFIFQYYEEEERQRGNFPDRFSGHQFPNYSSELNVNALLLGDSALYLCASSHPGEETQYFGPGTRLLVL.